This T cell receptor (beta chain) was identified during a study of T cells in Graves' hyperthyroidism and ophthalmopathy. Findings of the study overall: The model foresaw ophthalmopathy a median around 6.8 months prior to onset.

Amplified TCR beta CDR3 regions derived from RNA transcripts. In the first-round RT-PCR of the TCR CDR3, the HTBI primer set was used. In TCRdb, the multiplex PCR reads were re-called with MiXCR into one record per CDR3 protein. This sample carries 700,000 to 850,000 distinct CDR3 sequences, roughly 32% of them seen once, and the ten largest clones take more than 25%. J lost 1 base, V lost 0 bases, and 8 bases had no gene match. The CDR3 totals 18 residues. The V gene's germline CDR1 is LNHNV and CDR2 YYDKDF (reference sequence). A word on this clonotype: Antigen unknown.

This clonotype was sampled from a woman in her thirties or forties with Graves' hyperthyroidism. Sequenced material: blood. This chain uses TRBV15 with TRBJ1-2, with 10 bases that match TRBD1. CDR3 in amino acids: CATSRDLARTGGNYGYTF. Here the CDR3 DNA reads TGTGCCACCAGCAGAGATCTAGCCAGGACAGGGGGTAACTATGGCTACACCTTC.